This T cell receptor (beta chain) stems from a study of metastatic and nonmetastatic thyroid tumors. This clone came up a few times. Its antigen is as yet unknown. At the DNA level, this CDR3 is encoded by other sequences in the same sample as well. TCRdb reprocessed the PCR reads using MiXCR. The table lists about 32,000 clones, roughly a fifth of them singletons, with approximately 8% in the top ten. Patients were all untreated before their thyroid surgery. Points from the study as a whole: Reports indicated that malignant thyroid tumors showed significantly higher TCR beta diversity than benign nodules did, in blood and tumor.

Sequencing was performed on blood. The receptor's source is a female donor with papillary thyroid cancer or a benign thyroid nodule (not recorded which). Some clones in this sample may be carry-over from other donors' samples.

CDR3 sequence (DNA): TGTGCCAGCAGTGAAGGACAGGGCCAAGAGACCCAGTACTTC. Translation gives CASSEGQGQETQYF. The rearrangement links TRBV6-1 to TRBJ2-5; 7 bases are shared with TRBD1. Germline V gives CDR1 MNHNS, CDR2 SASEGT. This CDR3 has 14 residues. V shed 1 base, J shed 1 base, and the junction held 0 bases outside the gene matches.